This T cell receptor (beta chain) stems from a study of radiotherapy plus CTLA-4 blockade in lung cancer. Study-level background: Objective responses were recorded in 15% to 20% of patients, with disease control recorded in 25% to 40%.

This table comes from immunoSEQ multiplex PCR, and its TCRdb copy is limited to in-frame clones, with some not included. In the table there are some 100,000 clones, around 75% of which are singletons. Germline CDR1 MDHEN, CDR2 SYDVKM. The junction had 9 bases not matched to a gene; V was cut back by 7 bases and J by 7 bases. The CDR3 runs 13 residues. As for this clone: Its specificity is unknown.

Study-level findings and limits: The authors reported that early blood T cell clone dynamics, with interferon-beta, best predicted response. Among blood TCR repertoires after radiotherapy plus ipilimumab, tumor-derived clones expanded.

Focal radiation with ipilimumab CTLA-4 blockade was given to patients with chemo-refractory metastatic non-small-cell lung cancer. This receptor was taken from a human donor with non-small cell lung cancer who had a partial response to radiotherapy plus ipilimumab. This material consisted of peripheral blood, taken from a patient treated with radiotherapy plus ipilimumab. The chain joins TRBV28 to TRBJ2-7; TRBD1 agrees at 8 bases. The CDR3 region is CASIGQGRWEQYF. In nucleotides, the CDR3 is TGTGCCAGCATCGGACAGGGTCGGTGGGAGCAGTACTTC.